This TCR beta chain comes out of a study of early T cells in non-severe SARS-CoV-2 infection (dated by TCRdb to the early 2020s). Concerning the study at large: Bulk RNA from unsorted whole blood was used for TCR sequencing, so alpha and beta chains could not be paired. The study at large found these results: VDJdb matching was skewed toward anti-spike CD8 responses, so virus-specific expansions were likely underestimated and private and CD4 specificities were missed.

From the cysteine up to the phenylalanine, the CDR3 has a length of 13 residues. Kept here is only the CDR3 DNA, which spans 39 bases and is read in frame from base 1. V is trimmed back by 6 bases and J by 8 bases, and the junction contains 4 bases that no gene match accounts for. A case-control design nested within a healthcare worker cohort in London, UK, was used, with weekly nasopharyngeal swab PCR tests and blood sampling performed. Between 23 and 31 March 2020, the week of the UK lockdown, healthcare workers were enrolled and then followed up weekly for as long as 16 weeks. Comment on this clonotype: Its specific antigen is unknown. The record has no base qualities; no much larger clone is one base away.

The method behind the library was 5' RACE. The instrument given in TCRdb is NextSeq 500. In the TCR library protocol, unique molecular identifiers were attached to individual cDNA molecules to correct for PCR bias and sequencing error. Both TCR alpha and beta chains were sequenced, and tight co-correlation was observed between alpha and beta sequence abundances in each sample. The paper's processing steps were these. Decombinator V4 was used to perform V gene, J gene and CDR3 annotation of TCR sequences. Expanded TCRs were defined as changing significantly between any two time points under a Poisson model with p below 0.0001. TCR abundances were normalised to the total number of TCRs sequenced per sample and were expressed as counts per million. MAIT TCRs were defined by TRAV1-2 paired with TRAJ12, TRAJ20 or TRAJ33, and iNKT TCRs by TRAV10 paired with TRAJ18. VDJdb, accessed 1 November 2021, was searched for CMV, EBV and SARS-CoV-2 annotated TCRs, with TCRs annotated for multiple antigens excluded. The public reads were quality trimmed at Q25 with fastp and then assembled into clones with MiXCR by TCRdb, keeping productive beta chains. A single entry per CDR3 protein holds the most common genes and DNA from its merged rows. These V and J calls derive from TCRdb rather than the authors' analysis. For this sample there are over 50,000 distinct CDR3 sequences; about 8% appear just once. Clones ranked in the top ten supply under 12% of the sample.

This specimen was whole blood, taken at baseline. The receptor's source is an adult who was a healthcare worker with PCR-confirmed SARS-CoV-2 infection or an uninfected control (not recorded which). Recombination connected TRBV12-3 or TRBV12-4 to TRBJ1-4, with 9 central nucleotides matching TRBD1. Here the CDR3 is given as CASSGTGLEKLFF. The DNA reads TGTGCCAGCAGCGGGACAGGGTTGGAAAAACTGTTTTTT.